What follows are 32 T cell receptor beta chains derived from one specimen sequenced in a study of OX40 agonist ivuxolimab in advanced cancers. The table came from immunoSEQ multiplex PCR; TCRdb's copy has only in-frame clones and leaves some out. Of roughly 30,000 clones listed, 75% to 90% are singletons. Sample: CD4+ or CD8+ T cells sorted from blood, taken in a trial of the OX40 agonist ivuxolimab. The receptors here all came from an adult with an advanced solid tumor such as melanoma, head and neck, liver or kidney cancer.

The CDR3 protein is CASSDSVLAGVPHEQFF. CDR3 sequence (DNA): TGTGCCAGCAGTGACTCCGTGCTAGCGGGAGTACCACATGAGCAGTTCTTC. The chain carries TRBV6-4 and TRBJ2-1, with 10 positions matching TRBD2. The CDR3 contains 17 residues. Per the germline V gene, CDR1 is MRHNA and CDR2 is SNTAGT. V dropped 0 bases and J dropped 8; count of bases not matched to a gene: 10.

This clone occurred once. The V call is TRBV11-2, the J call TRBJ2-7; D is perhaps TRBD2 (5 bases). The V gene lost 1 base and the J gene lost 7 bases, with 11 bases spanning the gap. CDR1 is SGHAT, CDR2 FQNNGV, per germline. This CDR3 comprises 13 residues. The CDR3 sequence: CASSLGAVWEQYF. The CDR3 coding sequence is TGTGCCAGCAGCTTAGGAGCGGTCTGGGAGCAGTACTTC.

The rearrangement joins TRBV13 to TRBJ1-6; D perhaps matches TRBD1 (6 bases). V gave up 5 bases and J gave up 8 bases, with 19 bases separating them. The CDR3 length is 16 residues. From germline, CDR1 is PRHDT and CDR2 FYEKMQ (reference sequence). DNA for the CDR3: TGTGCCAGCAGCCGAATACGACAGGATAGTTATTCACCCCTCCACTTT. Translation: CASSRIRQDSYSPLHF.

The genes are TRBV6-6 and TRBJ2-3; D uncertain. V was cut by 10 bases and J by 1 base, with 3 bases left in between. Germline CDR1 MNHNY, CDR2 SVGAGI (reference sequence). CDR3 length: 10 residues. CDR3 protein: CATCTDTQYF. The CDR3, as DNA: TGTGCCACCTGCACAGATACGCAGTATTTT.

V usage is TRBV2 and J usage is TRBJ2-3; tentative D call: TRBD1 (5 bases). The CDR3 extends over 17 amino acids. The germline gives CDR1 SNHLY, CDR2 FYNNEI. V lost 8 bases and J 3 bases, leaving 24 bases between the germline ends. Here the CDR3 reads CASGHFRDPGETDTQYF. The CDR3 DNA reads as TGTGCCAGCGGACATTTCAGGGATCCGGGCGAGACAGATACGCAGTATTTT. The variable domain in full, completed from reference TRBV2 and TRBJ2-3, reads EPEVTQTPSHQVTQMGQEVILRCVPISNHLYFYWYRQILGQKVEFLVSFYNNEISEKSEIFDDQFSVERPDGSNFTLKIRSTKLEDSAMYFCASGHFRDPGETDTQYFGPGTRLTVL.

This clone was seen a single time. The V call is TRBV29-1, the J call TRBJ2-7; D perhaps matches TRBD1 (5 bases). Germline V gene lookup returns CDR1 SQVTM and CDR2 ANQGSEA. The V end was cut by 4 bases, the J end by 2 bases, with 18 bases between. The CDR3 consists of 15 residues. CDR3 sequence: CSVGAQGRPTYEQYF. CDR3 bases: TGCAGCGTTGGGGCCCAGGGAAGGCCAACCTACGAGCAGTACTTC.

The CDR3, as DNA: TGTGCCAGCAGCGGCACCGGGACAGACTACAATGAGCAGTTCTTC. Its translation: CASSGTGTDYNEQFF. The chain is built from TRBV9 and TRBJ2-1; TRBD1 matches at 7 bases. V lost 3 bases to trimming and J lost 3 bases; unmatched junction nucleotides: 6. CDR1 and CDR2 (germline): SGDLS, YYNGEE. The CDR3 spans 15 residues.

V usage is TRBV19 and J usage is TRBJ2-5; 7 nucleotides match TRBD2. This CDR3 spans 13 amino acids. Germline-derived CDR1 and CDR2 are LNHDA and SQIVND (reference sequence). V was pared by 9 bases and J by 1 base, with 5 bases of the junction left unmatched. As DNA, the CDR3 is TGTGCCAGGAGCGGGAATACCCAAGAGACCCAGTACTTC. It yields the protein CARSGNTQETQYF.

The table lists this clone with a few counts. The chain couples TRBV6-1 to TRBJ2-3; 9 nucleotides line up with TRBD1. The V segment lost 1 base and the J segment 4 bases; nucleotides outside the gene matches: 0. The CDR3 sequence is 14 residues long. Looked up from germline, CDR1 is MNHNS and CDR2 is SASEGT. The CDR3 nucleotides read TGTGCCAGCAGTGAAGGGACAGGGGCAGATACGCAGTATTTT. Amino acid sequence: CASSEGTGADTQYF.

In DNA form, the CDR3 reads TGTGCCAGCAGCTTGAGGACTAGCGGAGATAACACCGGGGAGCTGTTTTTT. As protein: CASSLRTSGDNTGELFF. The rearrangement uses TRBV5-8 and TRBJ2-2; 10 bases align to TRBD2. This CDR3 spans 17 amino acids. Germline V gene sequence: CDR1 SGHTS, CDR2 YDEGEE. The junction had 5 bases not matched to a gene; V was cut back by 1 base and J by 2 bases. The whole variable domain, remainder taken from reference TRBV5-8 and TRBJ2-2, is EAGVTQSPTHLIKTRGQQATLRCSPISGHTSVYWYQQALGLGLQFLLWYDEGEERNRGNFPPRFSGRQFPNYSSELNVNALELEDSALYLCASSLRTSGDNTGELFFGEGSRLTVL.

The chain carries TRBV2 and TRBJ1-2; a possible D gene is TRBD1 (5 bases). The CDR3 covers 12 residues. Trimming cost V 7 bases and J 4 bases, with 10 bases left between them. The germline V gene has CDR1 SNHLY and CDR2 FYNNEI. The CDR3 spells CASIQGPYGYTF. In DNA, the CDR3 is TGTGCCAGCATTCAGGGCCCCTATGGCTACACCTTC.

The gene calls are TRBV28 and TRBJ1-1; no clear D gene. Between the trimmed V and J ends, which lost 3 bases and 0 bases, there was a span of 8 bases. This CDR3 comprises 14 residues. Germline V gene lookup returns CDR1 MDHEN and CDR2 SYDVKM. Here the CDR3 DNA reads TGTGCCAGCAGTTTGCCAGCCCTGAACACTGAAGCTTTCTTT. Its translation: CASSLPALNTEAFF.

The genes are TRBV9 and TRBJ2-1; D might be TRBD2 (6 bases). The V end lost 0 bases, the J end lost 0 bases, and 10 bases lay between the germline ends. From germline, CDR1 is SGDLS and CDR2 YYNGEE. The CDR3 length is 16 residues. In DNA, the CDR3 is TGTGCCAGCAGCGTAGGAGGAGGGGCCTCCTACAATGAGCAGTTCTTC. Protein sequence: CASSVGGGASYNEQFF.

The J gene is TRBJ1-5, the V gene TRBV6-5; 8 bases map to TRBD1. V shed 10 bases and J 3 bases; nucleotides not matched to a gene: 11. Germline V lookup: CDR1 MNHEY, CDR2 SVGAGI. This CDR3 contains 15 residues. CDR3 DNA: TGTGCCACCCATTCAGGACAGGGTATCAATCAGCCCCAGCATTTT. Translation: CATHSGQGINQPQHF.

A single count supports this clone. The rearrangement links TRBV5-5 to TRBJ2-7, with 8 bases identical to TRBD1. This CDR3 contains 14 residues. J was trimmed by 5 bases and V by 4 bases; bases with no gene match: 8. CDR1 SGHKS and CDR2 YYEKEE come from the germline V gene (reference sequence). The CDR3, as DNA: TGTGCCAGCAGCCGGAGACAGGGGCGCCACGAGCAGTACTTC. It yields the protein CASSRRQGRHEQYF.

This clone turned up a few times. The chain is built from TRBV18 and TRBJ2-7, with 9 bases lining up with TRBD1. CDR3 length: 16 residues. Trimming at V came to 6 bases and at J to 3 bases, leaving 12 bases not matched to a gene. Germline V gene data show CDR1 as KGHSH and CDR2 as LQKENI. The CDR3 DNA sequence: TGTGCCAGCTCCCCTAGCCCGGGACAGGGTCTCTACGAGCAGTACTTC. This sequence encodes CASSPSPGQGLYEQYF.

The chain links TRBV5-1 to TRBJ2-1, with a tentative D call TRBD2 (6 bases). Trimming removed 0 bases from V and 4 bases from J, with 11 bases in between. The germline V gene has CDR1 SGHRS and CDR2 YFSETQ. The CDR3 is 15 residues long. The CDR3 here is CASSLVVAEYNEQFF. The CDR3 DNA reads TGCGCCAGCAGCTTGGTAGTAGCGGAGTACAATGAGCAGTTCTTC.

A single count supports this clone. This chain joins TRBV6-4 and TRBJ2-1; 11 positions agree with TRBD2. After removal of 1 base from V and 7 bases from J, the junction contained 3 bases not matched to a gene. CDR3 length: 15 residues. The germline V gene has CDR1 MRHNA and CDR2 SNTAGT. CDR3 bases: TGTGCCAGCAGTGACTTAGCGGGGGGGTTTAATGAGCAGTTCTTC. This gives the protein CASSDLAGGFNEQFF.

This rearrangement joins TRBV29-1 to TRBJ2-1; 7 bases agree with TRBD1. The CDR3 extends over 13 amino acids. J lost 3 bases, V lost 7 bases, and 6 bases had no gene match. Germline loops: CDR1 SQVTM, CDR2 ANQGSEA. CDR3 loop: CSAGRGNYNEQFF. The CDR3 DNA is TGCAGCGCAGGCAGGGGGAACTACAATGAGCAGTTCTTC.

The chain combines TRBV10-1 with TRBJ2-1; 10 positions agree with TRBD2. CDR1 is WNHNN, CDR2 SYGVQD, per germline (reference sequence). This CDR3 contains 14 residues. V shed 5 bases and J 5 bases; nucleotides not matched to a gene: 3. In nucleotides, the CDR3 is TGCGCCAGCAGTCTAGCGGGGGAAAACAATGAGCAGTTCTTC. It yields the protein CASSLAGENNEQFF.

This clone was found a few times. The chain has TRBV6-5 and TRBJ1-2; D uncertain. The V gene's germline CDR1 is MNHEY and CDR2 SVGAGI. Trimming took 8 bases from V and 8 from J, leaving 18 bases between them. CDR3 size: 13 residues. CDR3 in amino acids: CASRPLSDLGYTF. The CDR3 DNA reads as TGTGCCAGCCGTCCATTATCAGATCTCGGCTACACCTTC.

This chain joins TRBV7-9 and TRBJ2-7, with TRBD1 matching over 9 bases. The CDR3 has 16 residues. Per the germline V gene, CDR1 is SEHNR and CDR2 is FQNEAQ (reference sequence). The junction had 9 bases not matched to a gene; V was cut back by 5 bases and J by 1 base. In DNA form, the CDR3 reads TGTGCCAGCAGCGGCCGGGACAGGGTTTTGTCCTACGAGCAGTACTTC. It is translated as CASSGRDRVLSYEQYF.

This chain links TRBV10-1 with TRBJ2-7; the D gene is possibly TRBD1 (6 bases). Trimming left V 1 base short and J 0 bases short, with 16 bases between. CDR1 is WNHNN and CDR2 is SYGVQD in the germline V gene (reference sequence). The CDR3 loop spans 17 amino acids. The CDR3 loop is CASSEYADRLLSYEQYF. The CDR3 DNA is TGCGCCAGCAGTGAGTACGCCGACAGGCTCCTCTCCTACGAGCAGTACTTC.

V and J are TRBV29-1 and TRBJ2-7; possibly TRBD2 for D (5 bases). The CDR3 sequence is 13 residues long. Germline V gene lookup returns CDR1 SQVTM and CDR2 ANQGSEA. The V gene lost 0 bases and the J gene lost 3 bases, with 9 bases spanning the gap. CDR3 in amino acids: CSVEEAADYEQYF. DNA of the CDR3: TGCAGCGTTGAAGAAGCGGCGGACTACGAGCAGTACTTC.

This rearrangement joins TRBV2 to TRBJ2-4; no firm D call. The CDR3 spans 14 residues. V was shortened by 3 bases and J by 1 base, with 7 bases between the two germline ends. CDR1 and CDR2 from the germline V gene are SNHLY and FYNNEI. CDR3 residues: CASSDSRAKNIQYF. In DNA form, the CDR3 reads TGTGCCAGCAGTGACTCCAGGGCCAAAAACATTCAGTACTTC.

The rearrangement links TRBV7-3 to TRBJ2-7; D remains ambiguous. The germline gives CDR1 SGHTA, CDR2 FQGTGA. The CDR3 extends over 17 amino acids. Trimming pared 3 bases from V and 0 bases from J, leaving 18 bases between. The CDR3 is CASSFLPASIYSYEQYF. In DNA form, the CDR3 reads TGTGCCAGCAGCTTCTTGCCTGCCAGCATTTACTCCTACGAGCAGTACTTC. The full variable domain, its missing parts supplied by reference TRBV7-3 and TRBJ2-7, is GAGVSQTPSNKVTEKGKYVELRCDPISGHTALYWYRQSLGQGPEFLIYFQGTGAADDSGLPNDRFFAVRPEGSVSTLKIQRTERGDSAVYLCASSFLPASIYSYEQYFGPGTRLTVT.

The chain employs TRBV28 and TRBJ1-6, with D tentatively TRBD1 (5 bases). The CDR3 runs 12 residues. Germline V gene sequence: CDR1 MDHEN, CDR2 SYDVKM. Trimming took off 2 bases at V and 9 bases at J, with 5 bases between the two ends. CDR3 bases: TGTGCCAGCAGTTTAGGGGGTTCACCCCTCCACTTT. Amino acid sequence: CASSLGGSPLHF.

The chain links TRBV2 to TRBJ1-4; D might be TRBD1 (6 bases). CDR1 SNHLY and CDR2 FYNNEI come from the germline V gene. This CDR3 region has 15 residues. The ends were cut back, 6 bases at V and 5 bases at J, with 16 bases in the middle. The CDR3 sequence is CASRAPGQWNEKLFF. CDR3 coding DNA: TGTGCCAGCAGAGCACCGGGACAATGGAATGAAAAACTGTTTTTT.

The chain links TRBV7-9 to TRBJ2-7, with D possibly TRBD2 on 6 matching bases. Germline V gene data show CDR1 as SEHNR and CDR2 as FQNEAQ (reference sequence). Trimming stripped 1 base from V and 3 bases from J, with 13 bases between. The CDR3 consists of 15 residues. The CDR3, as DNA: TGTGCCAGCAGCTTAGAAGGGGCGGGGCACTACGAGCAGTACTTC. Amino acids: CASSLEGAGHYEQYF.

This clone has only one observation. This CDR3 reads CASSRSGSEGDEQFF. The CDR3 nucleotides read TGTGCCAGCAGCCGTAGCGGGAGTGAAGGCGATGAGCAGTTCTTC. V is TRBV7-9 and J is TRBJ2-1, with 9 nucleotides matching TRBD2. V was pared by 5 bases and J by 8 bases, with 10 bases of the junction left unmatched. This CDR3 region has 15 residues. Germline V gene data show CDR1 as SEHNR and CDR2 as FQNEAQ (reference sequence).

V gene TRBV18 combines with J gene TRBJ1-5; D call uncertain. Germline CDR1 is KGHSH and CDR2 is LQKENI. CDR3 size: 13 residues. V dropped 5 bases and J dropped 4 bases, with 9 bases sitting between them. CDR3 DNA sequence: TGTGCCAGCTCAGCGGAAGTGAATCAGCCCCAGCATTTT. Translation gives CASSAEVNQPQHF.

The chain combines TRBV7-2 with TRBJ1-1; 10 nucleotides line up with TRBD1. V was clipped by 3 bases and J by 5 bases; unmatched bases: 12. CDR1 is SGHTA, CDR2 FQGNSA, per germline. The CDR3 is 17 amino acids. The CDR3 DNA sequence: TGTGCCAGCAGCTTTGATCCGAGACAGGGGGCAGGAACTGAAGCTTTCTTT. Amino acid sequence: CASSFDPRQGAGTEAFF.